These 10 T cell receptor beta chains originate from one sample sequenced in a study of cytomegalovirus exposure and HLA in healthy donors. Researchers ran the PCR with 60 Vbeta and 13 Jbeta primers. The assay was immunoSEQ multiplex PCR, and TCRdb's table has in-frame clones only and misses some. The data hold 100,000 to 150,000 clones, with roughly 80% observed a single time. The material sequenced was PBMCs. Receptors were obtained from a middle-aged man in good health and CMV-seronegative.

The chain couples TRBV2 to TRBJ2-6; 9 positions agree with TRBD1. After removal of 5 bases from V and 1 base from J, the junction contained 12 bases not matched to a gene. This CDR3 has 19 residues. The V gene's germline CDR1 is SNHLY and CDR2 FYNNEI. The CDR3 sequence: CASSQRRTGGLSGANVLTF. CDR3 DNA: TGTGCCAGCAGTCAGCGGCGTACAGGGGGCTTGTCTGGGGCCAACGTCCTGACTTTC. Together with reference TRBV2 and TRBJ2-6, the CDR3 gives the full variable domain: EPEVTQTPSHQVTQMGQEVILRCVPISNHLYFYWYRQILGQKVEFLVSFYNNEISEKSEIFDDQFSVERPDGSNFTLKIRSTKLEDSAMYFCASSQRRTGGLSGANVLTFGAGSRLTVL.

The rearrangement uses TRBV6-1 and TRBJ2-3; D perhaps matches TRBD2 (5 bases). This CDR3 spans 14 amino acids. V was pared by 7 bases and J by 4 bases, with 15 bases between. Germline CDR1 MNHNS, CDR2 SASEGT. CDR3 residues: CASIPGIGADTQYF. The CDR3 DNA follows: TGTGCCAGCATCCCCGGGATAGGTGCAGATACGCAGTATTTT.

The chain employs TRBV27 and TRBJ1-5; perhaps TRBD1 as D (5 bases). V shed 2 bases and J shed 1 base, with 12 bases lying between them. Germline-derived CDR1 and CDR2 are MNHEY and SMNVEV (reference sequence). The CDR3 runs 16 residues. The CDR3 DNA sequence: TGTGCCAGCAGTTTACGGGGGGTCAGGAGCAATCAGCCCCAGCATTTT. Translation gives CASSLRGVRSNQPQHF.

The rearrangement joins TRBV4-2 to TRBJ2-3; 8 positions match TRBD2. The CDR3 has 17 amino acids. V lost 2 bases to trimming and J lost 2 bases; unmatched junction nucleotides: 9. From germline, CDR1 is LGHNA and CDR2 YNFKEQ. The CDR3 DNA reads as TGTGCCAGCAGCCAACACGGGACTAGGCCCCTCACAGATACGCAGTATTTT. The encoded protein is CASSQHGTRPLTDTQYF.

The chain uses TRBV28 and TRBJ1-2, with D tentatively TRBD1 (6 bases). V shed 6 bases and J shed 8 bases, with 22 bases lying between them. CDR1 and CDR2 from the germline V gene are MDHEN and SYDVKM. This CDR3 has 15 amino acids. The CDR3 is CASRGHDRSTLGYTF. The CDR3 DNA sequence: TGTGCCAGCAGGGGGCACGACAGGTCCACCCTCGGCTACACCTTC.

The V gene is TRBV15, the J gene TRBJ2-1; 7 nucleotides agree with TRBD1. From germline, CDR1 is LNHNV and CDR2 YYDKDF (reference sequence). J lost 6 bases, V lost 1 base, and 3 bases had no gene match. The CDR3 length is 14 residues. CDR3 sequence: CATSRGGQFNEQFF. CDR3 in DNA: TGTGCCACCAGCAGAGGGGGACAGTTCAATGAGCAGTTCTTC.

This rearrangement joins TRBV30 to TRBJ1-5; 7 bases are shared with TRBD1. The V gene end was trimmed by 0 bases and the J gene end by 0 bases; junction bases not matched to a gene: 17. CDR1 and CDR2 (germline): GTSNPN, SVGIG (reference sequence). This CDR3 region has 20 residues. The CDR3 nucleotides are TGTGCCTGGAGTGTACCTAAAACAGGGGCTCGCGGGTATAGCAATCAGCCCCAGCATTTT. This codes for CAWSVPKTGARGYSNQPQHF.

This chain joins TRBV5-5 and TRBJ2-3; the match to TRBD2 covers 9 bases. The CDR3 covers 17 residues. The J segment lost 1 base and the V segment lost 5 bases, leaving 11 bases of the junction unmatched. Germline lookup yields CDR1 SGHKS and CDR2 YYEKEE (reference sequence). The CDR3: CASSLFLAGAGTDTQYF. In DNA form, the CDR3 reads TGTGCCAGCAGTCTTTTCTTAGCGGGAGCCGGCACAGATACGCAGTATTTT.

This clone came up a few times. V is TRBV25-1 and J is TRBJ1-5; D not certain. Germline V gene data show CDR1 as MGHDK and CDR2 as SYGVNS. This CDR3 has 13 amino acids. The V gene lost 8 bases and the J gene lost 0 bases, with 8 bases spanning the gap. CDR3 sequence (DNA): TGTGCCAGCTCGTCCGGTAGCAATCAGCCCCAGCATTTT. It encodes CASSSGSNQPQHF.

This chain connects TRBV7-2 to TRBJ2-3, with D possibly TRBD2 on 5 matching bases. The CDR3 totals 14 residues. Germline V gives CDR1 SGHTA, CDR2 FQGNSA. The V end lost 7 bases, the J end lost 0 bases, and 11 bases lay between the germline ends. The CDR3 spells CASTRGESTDTQYF. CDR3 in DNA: TGTGCCAGCACCCGTGGGGAGAGCACAGATACGCAGTATTTT.